This T cell receptor beta chain was captured by sequencing in a study of somatic mutations in cytotoxic T cells in rheumatoid arthritis listed by TCRdb under 2017. Regarding the research as a whole: Before any treatment started and right after they were diagnosed, patients gave peripheral blood samples (about 30 ml EDTA). A FACSAria II or Sony SH800 was used to flow-sort some V beta antibody-stained T-cell populations at nearly 100% purity, and TCRB sequencing was also done on sorted V beta1+ cells. The study asked whether expanded CD8+ T-cell clones in newly diagnosed, untreated rheumatoid arthritis carry somatic mutations, and used TCRB deep sequencing to characterize clonality. TCRB deep sequencing covered 50 to 75 patients with rheumatoid arthritis along with approximately 20 healthy controls. Median age was essentially the same in the patient group and the control group.

Positive magnetic bead selection on an AutoMACS was used to isolate CD4+ and CD8+ cells, with flow cytometry used to check purity. Initial screening for clonal expansions relied on flow cytometry with a TCR V beta antibody panel, after which sorted CD8+ fractions underwent TCRB deep sequencing for characterization. Isolation of peripheral blood mononuclear cells was done through Ficoll-Paque PLUS density gradient separation. Nucleospin Tissue or Tissue XS kits were used to extract DNA from CD4-enriched, CD8-enriched or PBMC samples, and a Qubit 2.0 fluorometer was used for quantification. Germline trimming: 5 bases from V, 6 bases from J; junction bases outside gene matches: 6. CDR1 and CDR2 are read off the germline V gene (reference sequence) as LNHDA and SQIVND. Inclusive of the bounding cysteine and phenylalanine, the CDR3 is 15 residues long. Only the CDR3 DNA is retained, 45 bases long and in frame from the first base.

A remark on this clone: What antigen it recognizes has not been identified. No base quality information exists; no much larger clone differs at one position.

The paper's findings and limits, for the study overall: In about an eighth of the roughly 65 patients, more than 20% of CD8+ cells belonged to the largest CD8+ clone, while several identical CD8+ TCRB sequences were shared between blood and synovial fluid. CD8+ clonality increased with age in patients (Spearman r of about 0.5) but not in healthy controls. The slight underrepresentation of TRBV07 in patients was not corrected for multiple comparisons. The antigen targets of the expanded CD8+ clones were unknown, and absence from virus-specific databases did not rule out viral specificity. CD8+ T-cell clonality did not differ significantly between rheumatoid arthritis patients and age-matched healthy controls.

The immunoSEQ assay was applied to genomic DNA for TCRB CDR3 sequencing. The authors processed their data as follows. Published virus-specific TCRB sequences were compared with patient CD8+ clones larger than 1%, and only a few matches were found. Analyses were restricted to productive TCRB rearrangements. Clonality was expressed as a Shannon entropy-based productive clonality index, with each clone defined by a unique TCRB CDR3 sequence. Repertoire overlap for a pair of samples was computed from each clone's template counts relative to total templates per sample. V-gene usage measured by flow cytometry correlated with TCRB sequencing V-gene usage, with a Spearman r of roughly 0.67. This immuneACCESS table, as held by TCRdb, lists in-frame sequences with V and J called but not all clones. Of the missing ones, under half trace to an unresolved V gene in checked studies; the others have no known cause. The V and J calls and clone size were taken over from that table, and D and trimming were inferred from the DNA. The sample records 16,000 or so clones, more than 60% of which are singletons. Approximately 5% of the sample goes to the ten largest clones.

Material for sequencing was CD8+ T cells sorted from blood. This sequence originates from an adult with rheumatoid arthritis. The V and J segments used are TRBV19 and TRBJ1-6, with 8 bases matching TRBD1. The DNA sequence reads TGTGCCAGTAGTCTCCGGGGACAGGTTAATTCACCCCTCCACTTT. It translates as CASSLRGQVNSPLHF.